Reported below is one T cell receptor beta chain. These data belong to a study of blood T cell repertoires in COVID-19. The CDR3 sequence is 18 residues long. CDR1 and CDR2 from the germline V gene are MNHEY and SVGEGT. The V end lost 7 bases, the J end lost 5 bases, and 30 bases lay between the germline ends. Measured with immunoSEQ multiplex PCR; TCRdb has only the in-frame clones, and not every one. In the table there are fewer than 250,000 clones, about nine tenths of which are singletons. This chain connects TRBV6-2 or TRBV6-3 to TRBJ2-7, with D possibly being TRBD2 (5 bases). The specimen was peripheral blood. The TCR sequence derives from a man aged 30 to 45 with COVID-19, enrolled during active disease. The CDR3 nucleotides are TGTGCCAGCACCCCGTTGCCGATTAAGGCCGGGGAAACCAACGAGCAGTACTTC. Amino acids: CASTPLPIKAGETNEQYF.